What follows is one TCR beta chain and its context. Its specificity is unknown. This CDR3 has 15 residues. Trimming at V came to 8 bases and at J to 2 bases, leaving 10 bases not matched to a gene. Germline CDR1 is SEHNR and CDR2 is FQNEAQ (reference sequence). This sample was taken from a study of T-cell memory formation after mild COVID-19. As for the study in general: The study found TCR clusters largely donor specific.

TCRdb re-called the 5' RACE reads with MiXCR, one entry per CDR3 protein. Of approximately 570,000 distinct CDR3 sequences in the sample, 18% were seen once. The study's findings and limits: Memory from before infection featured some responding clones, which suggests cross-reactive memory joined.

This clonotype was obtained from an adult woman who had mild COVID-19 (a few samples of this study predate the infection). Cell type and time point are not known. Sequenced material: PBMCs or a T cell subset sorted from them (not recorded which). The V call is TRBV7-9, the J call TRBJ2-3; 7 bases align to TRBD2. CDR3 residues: CASAKDGGFTDTQYF. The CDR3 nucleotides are TGTGCCAGCGCCAAGGACGGGGGGTTCACAGATACGCAGTATTTT. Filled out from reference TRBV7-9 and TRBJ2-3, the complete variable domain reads DTGVSQNPRHKITKRGQNVTFRCDPISEHNRLYWYRQTLGQGPEFLTYFQNEAQLEKSRLLSDRFSAERPKGSFSTLEIQRTEQGDSAMYLCASAKDGGFTDTQYFGPGTRLTVL.